This T cell receptor beta chain emerged from a study of T cell responses to AZD1222 COVID-19 vaccine. Germline V gene sequence: CDR1 KGHSH, CDR2 LQKENI. The CDR3 loop spans 13 amino acids. V was cut by 4 bases and J by 2 bases, with 8 bases left in between. With respect to this clone: As yet, its antigen is unknown.

General study findings and limits: Clonal diversity may have been underestimated, and the donors were mostly white British, with more females than males. Variant regions that are unmutated are reportedly the target of nearly half of spike-specific TCRs. Only 5 or 6 people who got AZD1222 tested seropositive at baseline. Vaccine-related CD4 TCRs covered spike, predominating at 160-218 and 743-854.

TCRdb's table, derived via immunoSEQ multiplex PCR, lists solely in-frame clones and lacks some. The sample yields 150,000 or so clones, approximately 89% seen once. This clonotype originated in an adult who received the AZD1222 COVID-19 vaccine. This specimen consisted of peripheral blood, obtained 28 days after the second AZD1222 dose. The chain couples TRBV18 to TRBJ1-1, with TRBD1 as a possible D gene (6 bases). The CDR3 spells CASSQGVNTEAFF. CDR3 sequence (DNA): TGTGCCAGCTCACAGGGGGTAAACACTGAAGCTTTCTTT.